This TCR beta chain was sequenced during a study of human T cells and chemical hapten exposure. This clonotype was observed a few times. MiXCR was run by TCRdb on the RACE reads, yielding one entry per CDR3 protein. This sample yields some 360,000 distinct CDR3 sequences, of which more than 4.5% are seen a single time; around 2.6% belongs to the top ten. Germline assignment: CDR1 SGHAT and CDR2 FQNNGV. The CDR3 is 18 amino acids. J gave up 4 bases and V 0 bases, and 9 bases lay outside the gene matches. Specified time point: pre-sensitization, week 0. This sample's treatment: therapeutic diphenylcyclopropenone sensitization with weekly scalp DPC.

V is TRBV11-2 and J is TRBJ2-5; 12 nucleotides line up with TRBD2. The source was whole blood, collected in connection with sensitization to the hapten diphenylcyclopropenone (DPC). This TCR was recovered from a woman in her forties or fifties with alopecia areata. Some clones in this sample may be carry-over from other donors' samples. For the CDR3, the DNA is TGTGCCAGCAGCTTAGATCTAGCGGGGGGGCGAGGCCCAGAGACCCAGTACTTC. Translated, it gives CASSLDLAGGRGPETQYF.